The 27 T cell receptor beta chains in this list originate from one sample, sequenced in a study of T cell repertoires in cytomegalovirus infection. TCRdb used MiXCR to reprocess the reads, holding one entry per CDR3 protein. The profile shows a few hundred thousand distinct CDR3 sequences, over 35% of them singletons. These receptors' targets are unknown. Specimen: cultured PBMCs, collected from culture after CMV antigen stimulation. These receptors all come from a human donor in good health (CMV status not recorded). Some clones in this sample may be carry-over from other donors' samples.

The gene calls are TRBV6-8 and TRBJ2-7; 7 positions agree with TRBD2. Germline CDR1 and CDR2: MNHGY and SAAAGT. V lost 6 bases to trimming and J lost 1 base; unmatched junction nucleotides: 15. The CDR3 contains 17 residues. The DNA for the CDR3 is TGTGCCAGCAGCCAAGGTGTGGTGGGCGGGGGTTCCTACGAGCAGTACTTC. Amino acids: CASSQGVVGGGSYEQYF.

J is TRBJ2-7 and V is TRBV6-6; tentatively, D is TRBD1 (5 bases). V was trimmed by 5 bases and J by 3 bases, leaving 17 bases between them. This CDR3 region has 15 residues. Germline V lookup: CDR1 MNHNY, CDR2 SVGAGI (reference sequence). The CDR3 DNA sequence: TGTGCCAGCAGTACCGAACATCTAGGGGTCTACGAGCAGTACTTC. Protein: CASSTEHLGVYEQYF.

This chain uses TRBV7-6 with TRBJ2-2; D unclear. Germline-derived CDR1 and CDR2 are SGHVS and FNYEAQ. Between the trimmed V and J ends, which lost 5 bases and 6 bases, there was a span of 19 bases. The CDR3 length is 16 residues. The DNA for the CDR3 is TGTGCCAGCAGCGCTCCTCTGAGAAGGAGTGCCGGGGAGCTGTTTTTT. It codes for CASSAPLRRSAGELFF.

The rearrangement links TRBV11-2 to TRBJ2-5; 12 positions agree with TRBD2. The CDR3 is 17 amino acids. V dropped 4 bases and J dropped 1; count of bases not matched to a gene: 7. CDR1 SGHAT and CDR2 FQNNGV come from the germline V gene. The CDR3 DNA follows: TGTGCCAGCAGCTCCCCCCCGACTAGCGGGGGCCAAGAGACCCAGTACTTC. It codes for CASSSPPTSGGQETQYF.

The chain has TRBV11-2 and TRBJ2-1; possible D gene TRBD1, 5 bases. The germline V gene encodes CDR1 SGHAT and CDR2 FQNNGV. The ends were cut back, 1 base at V and 7 bases at J, with 14 bases in the middle. This CDR3 is built from 15 residues. The CDR3 region is CASSLAAGPGNEQFF. The CDR3 nucleotides read TGTGCCAGCAGCTTAGCTGCAGGGCCCGGGAATGAGCAGTTCTTC.

The rearrangement joins TRBV23-1 to TRBJ2-7, with D unresolved. TRBV23-1 is recorded as an ORF, its role being uncertain. CDR3 length equals 12 residues. V lost 4 bases and J lost 9, with 13 bases in between. The CDR3 region is CASSPLTFGQYF. CDR3 nucleotides: TGCGCCAGCAGTCCCCTGACGTTCGGGCAGTACTTC.

The chain uses TRBV6-1 and TRBJ1-5, with 8 nucleotides matching TRBD1. This CDR3 spans 14 amino acids. Germline CDR1 reads MNHNS; CDR2 reads SASEGT. Trimming at V came to 3 bases and at J to 7 bases, leaving 5 bases not matched to a gene. CDR3 sequence reads: CASSETGEPQPQHF. The CDR3 coding sequence is TGTGCCAGCAGTGAGACAGGGGAGCCACAGCCCCAGCATTTT.

This clonotype was detected only a few times. This chain connects TRBV20-1 to TRBJ1-2; perhaps TRBD1 as D (6 bases). This CDR3 contains 15 residues. Looked up from germline, CDR1 is DFQATT and CDR2 is SNEGSKA (reference sequence). V was trimmed by 6 bases and J by 4 bases, leaving 21 bases between them. The CDR3 bases are TGCAGTGCCCGGAGAGGGCAGGGGTTAGGCTATGGCTACACCTTC. Translated, it gives CSARRGQGLGYGYTF.

This clonotype was detected only a few times. J is TRBJ2-2 and V is TRBV7-2, with D possibly TRBD2 on 6 matching bases. The germline gives CDR1 SGHTA, CDR2 FQGNSA. The CDR3 is made up of 14 amino acids. The germline V and J ends were trimmed by 5 bases and 6 bases, with 13 bases remaining between them. CDR3 DNA sequence: TGTGCCAGCAGCAACGGGGGACGGGCCGGGGAGCTGTTTTTT. Encoded protein: CASSNGGRAGELFF.

In this sample, this clonotype turned up a few times. V usage is TRBV5-3 and J usage is TRBJ2-1; 12 bases are a match to TRBD2. TRBV5-3 carries the ORF label, with uncertain function. With 8 bases clipped from V and 0 bases from J, the junction kept 9 bases outside the gene matches. The CDR3 has 17 amino acids. The CDR3 here is CASKTSGGRISYNEQFF. DNA for the CDR3: TGTGCCAGCAAGACTAGCGGGGGTCGAATCTCCTACAATGAGCAGTTCTTC.

This clonotype was picked up a small number of times. The gene calls are TRBV7-9 and TRBJ2-3; possible D gene TRBD2, 6 bases. Germline CDR1 SEHNR, CDR2 FQNEAQ (reference sequence). CDR3 size: 14 residues. V lost 5 bases and J lost 0, with 9 bases in between. The CDR3 region is CASSRLDSTDTQYF. CDR3 DNA sequence: TGTGCCAGCAGCCGACTAGACAGCACAGATACGCAGTATTTT.

The chain is built from TRBV24-1 and TRBJ2-2; D is unclear. The ends were cut back, 9 bases at V and 3 bases at J, with 13 bases in the middle. CDR3 length: 14 amino acids. CDR1 and CDR2 from the germline V gene are KGHDR and SFDVKD. The CDR3 here is CATQEHRHTGELFF. As DNA, the CDR3 is TGTGCCACCCAAGAGCACAGACACACCGGGGAGCTGTTTTTT.

This clonotype has only a few counts. CDR3 residues: CASSRGAGGYNEQFF. The CDR3 region has the DNA TGTGCCAGCAGTCGAGGGGCGGGAGGCTACAATGAGCAGTTCTTC. The chain uses TRBV7-8 and TRBJ2-1; TRBD2 matches at 8 bases. This CDR3 contains 15 residues. The V segment lost 6 bases and the J segment 3 bases; nucleotides outside the gene matches: 7. Germline V gives CDR1 SGHVS, CDR2 FQNEAQ.

The gene calls are TRBV7-6 and TRBJ2-5; tentatively, D is TRBD2 (5 bases). This CDR3 contains 13 residues. From germline, CDR1 is SGHVS and CDR2 FNYEAQ. V lost 4 bases, J lost 2 bases, and 8 bases lay in between. CDR3 DNA sequence: TGTGCCAGCAGCTGGCAGCGGCAAGAGACCCAGTACTTC. Residues: CASSWQRQETQYF.

This clonotype was counted many times. V gene TRBV7-2 combines with J gene TRBJ1-2; TRBD1 aligns across 9 bases. From germline, CDR1 is SGHTA and CDR2 FQGNSA. The V segment lost 4 bases and the J segment 7 bases; nucleotides outside the gene matches: 7. The CDR3 contains 14 residues. The CDR3 region has the DNA TGTGCCAGCAGCTCTAACAGGGGGCGGAGTGGCTACACCTTC. It encodes CASSSNRGRSGYTF.

This clonotype was seen only once. Germline is not matched at one junction end, which may reflect a read error. This chain joins TRBV15 and TRBJ2-4, with 8 nucleotides matching TRBD2. Germline V lookup: CDR1 LNHNV, CDR2 YYDKDF (reference sequence). The CDR3 contains 14 residues. In DNA, the CDR3 is TGTGCCACCAGCAAGCAACTAGCGGCAAACATTCAGCACTTC. It specifies CATSKQLAANIQHF.

This rearrangement joins TRBV7-8 to TRBJ2-1, with 8 bases matching TRBD2. The germline V gene has CDR1 SGHVS and CDR2 FQNEAQ. The CDR3 runs 17 residues. V shed 6 bases, J shed 2 bases, and the junction held 12 bases outside the gene matches. CDR3 DNA sequence: TGTGCCAGCAGTTCCTTCGGACGGGAGGGGACCTACAATGAGCAGTTCTTC. It encodes CASSSFGREGTYNEQFF. Drawing the rest from reference TRBV7-8 and TRBJ2-1, the complete variable domain is GAGVSQSPRYKVAKRGQDVALRCDPISGHVSLFWYQQALGQGPEFLTYFQNEAQLDKSGLPSDRFFAERPEGSVSTLKIQRTQQEDSAVYLCASSSFGREGTYNEQFFGPGTRLTVL.

The chain employs TRBV7-9 and TRBJ1-2; the match to TRBD1 covers 10 bases. There are 17 residues in the CDR3. CDR1 and CDR2 from the germline V gene are SEHNR and FQNEAQ (reference sequence). V was pared by 5 bases and J by 2 bases, with 11 bases of the junction left unmatched. In DNA, the CDR3 is TGTGCCAGCAGCCCGGATGGACAGGGGGGTGAGAACTATGGCTACACCTTC. It specifies CASSPDGQGGENYGYTF.

The chain recombines TRBV4-1 with TRBJ2-5; weak D call: TRBD2 (5 bases). This CDR3 is built from 14 residues. V shed 1 base and J shed 7 bases, with 13 bases lying between them. Germline lookup yields CDR1 MGHRA and CDR2 YSYEKL. CDR3 amino acids: CASSQVGEFGTQYF. The CDR3 region has the DNA TGCGCCAGCAGCCAAGTCGGGGAATTCGGGACCCAGTACTTC.

This clonotype has just a few counts. The V gene is TRBV7-9, the J gene TRBJ1-4; D may be TRBD1 (6 bases). With 3 bases removed from V and 8 bases from J, the gap between germline ends came to 13 bases. The CDR3 sequence is 14 residues long. Germline CDR1 SEHNR, CDR2 FQNEAQ (reference sequence). In nucleotides, the CDR3 is TGTGCCAGCAGCTTTGGGCAGGGGCACGAAAAACTGTTTTTT. Protein sequence: CASSFGQGHEKLFF.

This chain joins TRBV7-2 and TRBJ2-1; D not certain. The CDR3 contains 16 residues. V lost 0 bases, J lost 1 base, and 10 bases lay in between. Germline V gives CDR1 SGHTA, CDR2 FQGNSA. The CDR3 spells CASSLAVSLSYNEQFF. The CDR3 nucleotides read TGTGCCAGCAGCTTAGCGGTGAGTTTATCCTACAATGAGCAGTTCTTC.

This clonotype was seen more than once but under ten times. CDR3 sequence reads: CASTKSSGGRETQYF. DNA of the CDR3: TGTGCCAGCACCAAGAGTTCGGGGGGGCGGGAGACCCAGTACTTC. V is TRBV6-2 or TRBV6-3 and J is TRBJ2-5, with 8 nucleotides matching TRBD2. This CDR3 is built from 15 residues. The germline gives CDR1 MNHEY, CDR2 SVGEGT. Germline trimming cut 7 bases from V and 5 bases from J; bases unmatched to any gene: 12.

The chain links TRBV7-4 to TRBJ2-7; D remains ambiguous. The V and J ends lost 0 bases and 2 bases respectively, with 23 bases between them. Germline loops: CDR1 SGHVT, CDR2 SQSDAQ. The length of the CDR3 is 19 residues. In nucleotides, the CDR3 is TGTGCCAGCAGCTTAGCGCCTGGACCCTCACTGAAAAAGCCCTACGAGCAGTACTTC. Translated, it gives CASSLAPGPSLKKPYEQYF.

The rearrangement links TRBV11-2 to TRBJ2-5, with D uncertain. The V end was cut by 8 bases, the J end by 1 base, with 8 bases between. The CDR3 spans 12 residues. Germline V CDR1 and CDR2: SGHAT, FQNNGV. In DNA form, the CDR3 reads TGTGCCAGCCGAGCGATCCAAGAGACCCAGTACTTC. Amino acid sequence: CASRAIQETQYF.

There are a few counts of this clonotype. The rearrangement uses TRBV29-1 and TRBJ2-7; a weak D match, TRBD1 (5 bases). The CDR3 runs 13 residues. Between the trimmed V and J ends, which lost 2 bases and 1 base, there was a span of 9 bases. Germline V gives CDR1 SQVTM, CDR2 ANQGSEA. CDR3 region: CSVELQGSYEQYF. The DNA of the CDR3 is TGCAGCGTTGAATTGCAGGGTTCCTACGAGCAGTACTTC.

The chain combines TRBV5-1 with TRBJ1-1; TRBD1 matches at 9 bases. The ends lost 2 bases at V and 3 bases at J; junction bases unmatched: 5. The CDR3 extends over 15 amino acids. CDR1 and CDR2 (germline): SGHRS, YFSETQ. CDR3 nucleotide sequence: TGCGCCAGCAGCTTCGAGACAGGGGGGGACACTGAAGCTTTCTTT. It yields the protein CASSFETGGDTEAFF. The variable domain in full, with the rest retrieved from reference TRBV5-1 and TRBJ1-1, is KAGVTQTPRYLIKTRGQQVTLSCSPISGHRSVSWYQQTPGQGLQFLFEYFSETQRNKGNFPGRFSGRQFSNSRSEMNVSTLELGDSALYLCASSFETGGDTEAFFGQGTRLTVV.

The rearrangement joins TRBV19 to TRBJ1-2; maybe TRBD1 (6 bases). CDR1 is LNHDA, CDR2 SQIVND, per germline (reference sequence). Trimming cost V 3 bases and J 2 bases, with 10 bases left between them. The CDR3 runs 14 residues. CDR3 region: CASSILGQNYGYTF. The CDR3 nucleotides read TGTGCCAGTAGTATCCTAGGACAGAACTATGGCTACACCTTC. Variable domain in full (rest from reference TRBV19 and TRBJ1-2): DGGITQSPKYLFRKEGQNVTLSCEQNLNHDAMYWYRQDPGQGLRLIYYSQIVNDFQKGDIAEGYSVSREKKESFPLTVTSAQKNPTAFYLCASSILGQNYGYTFGSGTRLTVV.